Listed here are 13 T cell receptor beta chains from one sample, sequenced in a study of shared clonotypes between healthy human individuals. Only in-frame clones appear in the TCRdb table, and some are missing; sequencing was by immunoSEQ multiplex PCR. Here the sample spans about 1.5 million clones, roughly 96% being singletons. The material sequenced was naive CD4+ T cells sorted from blood. The subset was: CD45RA+ positively selected. These receptors all stem from a young man in good health.

The chain is built from TRBV5-4 and TRBJ2-1, with 10 bases fitting TRBD2. Germline values: CDR1 SGHNT, CDR2 YYREEE (reference sequence). V dropped 4 bases and J dropped 7; count of bases not matched to a gene: 8. The CDR3 spans 15 residues. The CDR3 loop is CASSPLPSGSNEQFF. In DNA form, the CDR3 reads TGTGCCAGCAGCCCTCTGCCTAGCGGGAGTAATGAGCAGTTCTTC.

V usage is TRBV21-1 and J usage is TRBJ2-5; the D call in the table, TRBD2, was not verified against the DNA. TRBV21-1 is designated a pseudogene. This CDR3 has 17 residues. CDR3 region: CATPEERETFRQETQYF. CDR3 in DNA: TGTGCCACCCCCGAGGAGCGGGAGACGTTTAGACAAGAGACCCAGTACTTC.

The V call is TRBV6-4, the J call TRBJ1-3; unclear D gene. This CDR3 is 15 amino acids long. Germline lookup yields CDR1 MRHNA and CDR2 SNTAGT. V was shortened by 3 bases and J by 0 bases, with 9 bases between the two germline ends. The CDR3 region is CASSEEFSSGNTIYF. DNA of the CDR3: TGTGCCAGCAGTGAAGAGTTTAGCTCTGGAAACACCATATATTTT.

The chain carries TRBV7-8 and TRBJ1-1; weak D call: TRBD1 (5 bases). Germline V gene sequence: CDR1 SGHVS, CDR2 FQNEAQ. V was shortened by 6 bases and J by 0 bases, with 17 bases between the two germline ends. The CDR3 covers 16 residues. CDR3 DNA sequence: TGTGCCAGCAGATTCGATACCCAGGGATTGAACACTGAAGCTTTCTTT. Translated, it gives CASRFDTQGLNTEAFF.

The rearrangement joins TRBV5-1 to TRBJ1-2; D call uncertain. Germline V gene lookup returns CDR1 SGHRS and CDR2 YFSETQ. V was cut by 0 bases and J by 2 bases, with 8 bases left in between. The CDR3 loop spans 14 amino acids. The CDR3 bases are TGCGCCAGCAGCTTGGGCGACAACAACTATGGCTACACCTTC. Translation gives CASSLGDNNYGYTF.

A note on this clone: Compared with germline, one end of the junction differs, possibly owing to a read error. This rearrangement joins TRBV28 to TRBJ2-7, with 9 bases matching TRBD2. Germline V gene lookup returns CDR1 MDHEN and CDR2 SYDVKM. CDR3 length: 12 amino acids. The CDR3 DNA reads TGTGCCAGTAGTTTCGGGCTAGCGGGGCCATACTTC. Encoded protein: CASSFGLAGPYF.

V usage is TRBV4-2 and J usage is TRBJ1-2; D call uncertain. This CDR3 is 15 amino acids long. In germline, CDR1 is LGHNA, CDR2 YNFKEQ. Trimming took off 0 bases at V and 0 bases at J, with 8 bases between the two ends. Here the CDR3 reads CASSQEAVSNYGYTF. CDR3 sequence (DNA): TGTGCCAGCAGCCAAGAGGCTGTATCTAACTATGGCTACACCTTC.

V is TRBV10-3 and J is TRBJ1-2, with 10 bases lining up with TRBD1. The CDR3 is made up of 13 amino acids. After removal of 6 bases from V and 5 bases from J, the junction contained 3 bases not matched to a gene. Germline-derived CDR1 and CDR2 are ENHRY and SYGVKD. CDR3 in amino acids: CAISGTGEYGYTF. CDR3 coding DNA: TGTGCCATCAGCGGGACAGGGGAATATGGCTACACCTTC.

This chain links TRBV2 with TRBJ2-7, with 13 bases matching TRBD2. The germline CDR1 and CDR2 sequences are SNHLY and FYNNEI. After removal of 7 bases from V and 3 bases from J, the junction contained 3 bases not matched to a gene. The CDR3 sequence is 14 residues long. The CDR3 coding sequence is TGTGCCAGCATCGGGACTAGCGGGAACTACGAGCAGTACTTC. Translation gives CASIGTSGNYEQYF.

This clone was seen once. This chain joins TRBV27 and TRBJ2-7, with 10 positions matching TRBD1. The length of the CDR3 is 17 residues. Looked up from germline, CDR1 is MNHEY and CDR2 is SMNVEV (reference sequence). V trimming: 6 bases; J trimming: 7 bases; junction bases outside the gene matches: 18. The CDR3 region is CASSPRDRGGGSLEQYF. CDR3 DNA: TGTGCCAGCAGCCCTCGGGACAGGGGAGGGGGGTCGCTGGAGCAGTACTTC.

CDR3 region: CASSRTSSSSYNEQFF. The CDR3 region has the DNA TGTGCCAGCAGCAGAACTTCCTCGAGCTCCTACAATGAGCAGTTCTTC. V gene TRBV9 combines with J gene TRBJ2-1; D uncertain. The V gene lost 4 bases and the J gene lost 0 bases, with 14 bases spanning the gap. CDR3 size: 16 residues. Germline V gives CDR1 SGDLS, CDR2 YYNGEE.

This clone was recorded only once. This CDR3 is also generated by other DNA sequences in the sample. This chain joins TRBV27 and TRBJ2-1; 8 bases agree with TRBD1. Trimming removed 6 bases from V and 2 bases from J; junction bases left unmatched: 6. Germline V CDR1 and CDR2: MNHEY, SMNVEV (reference sequence). The CDR3 is 15 residues long. The CDR3 region is CASSLDRGTYNEQFF. CDR3 DNA: TGTGCCAGCAGCCTAGACAGGGGTACCTACAATGAGCAGTTCTTC.

V usage is TRBV28 and J usage is TRBJ2-7; 9 nucleotides align to TRBD2. The germline gives CDR1 MDHEN, CDR2 SYDVKM. Losses at the gene ends were 6 bases for V and 3 bases for J; bases not matched to a gene: 9. This CDR3 spans 15 amino acids. The CDR3 loop is CASSLTSGRNYEQYF. The CDR3 DNA sequence: TGTGCCAGCAGCCTTACTAGCGGGCGCAACTACGAGCAGTACTTC.